This paragraph covers one T cell receptor (beta chain) sequence. The antigen this receptor binds is unknown. Per-base quality was not reported, and no clone a single base away is much larger than it. The CDR3 regions of human TCRbeta chains were subjected to immunosequencing. As for the original processing: Repertoire TCRs were checked for matches against a reference library of SARS-CoV-2-specific TCRs that had been generated using the MIRA antigen-specificity platform. Breadth was defined as the fraction of unique TCRs that were SARS-CoV-2-associated, and depth was defined as the fraction of total T cells that were SARS-CoV-2-associated. Using the MIRA data, each spike-specific TCR was mapped to the spike region that the TCR reacts to and placed in a CD4 or CD8 class. Log10-transformed breadth and depth values were compared by one-way ANOVA with Sidak's multiple comparisons tests. Drawn from immuneACCESS, this table holds only the in-frame rearrangements with V and J called that TCRdb kept. Clones are partly lost; checked studies trace under half to an unresolved V gene and leave the rest unexplained. D and trimming come from the DNA, and the V and J calls and clone size come from that table. This sample comprises around 63,000 clones, approximately 83% of them detected only once. The ten largest clonotypes hold roughly a fifth of the sample.

The data belong to a study of T cell responses to AZD1222 COVID-19 vaccine (dated by TCRdb to the early 2020s). Turning to the overall study: AZD1222 recipients whose second dose came at about 4 weeks and those whose second dose came at about 12 weeks were combined into one group, since spike-specific TCR depth and breadth did not differ between the two schedules. A total of 233 trial participants underwent TCR sequencing, of whom 200 to 220 received two doses of AZD1222 and 26 received two doses of the MenACWY control vaccine. Trial participants were enrolled into age subgroups of 18-55, 56-69 and 70-plus years, which contained roughly 150, 30 and 60 TCR-sequenced participants, respectively.

Reading the label with the study, this specimen's time point is: baseline before first vaccination. Samples from vaccinated people were obtained from the UK trials COV001 and COV002, which included a single-blind randomized controlled phase 2/3 trial of AZD1222 (ChAdOx1 nCoV-19) in healthy adults. For TCRbeta chain sequencing, PBMC samples were collected from trial participants at day 0 and at day 28 after the second dose. V and J lose 5 bases and 8 bases, and a span of 12 bases separates them. The CDR3 has 13 amino acids, counting the end cysteine and phenylalanine. Of the read, only the CDR3 DNA is kept; its 39 bases are in frame from base 1. CDR1 SGHAT and CDR2 FQNNGV were looked up in the germline V gene. Points the paper makes about the study in general: After two AZD1222 doses, spike-specific TCR breadth and depth were significantly higher than at day 0 and than in MenACWY recipients. Participants were mostly white British and included more females than males, and it was suggested by the authors that clonal diversity may have been underestimated. Reportedly, close to half of the unique spike-specific TCRs recognized epitopes lying outside the regions that are mutated in the B.1.351 and B.1.1.7 variants. The vaccine-associated CD4 TCRs covered the entire spike protein, and the dominant responses fell in regions 160-218 and 743-854. In the small 56-69-year group, the increase in depth fell short of significance, most likely because of low power. Conclusions about previously exposed vaccinees are limited, since just a handful of AZD1222 recipients were seropositive for SARS-CoV-2 at baseline. Because no samples from the day 14 peak response were available, repertoires could be characterized only after the peak T cell response.

The sequence came from an adult in good health. Here the chain combines TRBV11-2 and TRBJ1-4; the best D guess is TRBD1, with 6 bases matching. Sequenced material: peripheral blood, taken on day 0 of AZD1222 vaccination. The CDR3 region reads CASSTGGEEKLFF. The DNA reads TGTGCCAGCAGCACTGGGGGCGAAGAAAAACTGTTTTTT.